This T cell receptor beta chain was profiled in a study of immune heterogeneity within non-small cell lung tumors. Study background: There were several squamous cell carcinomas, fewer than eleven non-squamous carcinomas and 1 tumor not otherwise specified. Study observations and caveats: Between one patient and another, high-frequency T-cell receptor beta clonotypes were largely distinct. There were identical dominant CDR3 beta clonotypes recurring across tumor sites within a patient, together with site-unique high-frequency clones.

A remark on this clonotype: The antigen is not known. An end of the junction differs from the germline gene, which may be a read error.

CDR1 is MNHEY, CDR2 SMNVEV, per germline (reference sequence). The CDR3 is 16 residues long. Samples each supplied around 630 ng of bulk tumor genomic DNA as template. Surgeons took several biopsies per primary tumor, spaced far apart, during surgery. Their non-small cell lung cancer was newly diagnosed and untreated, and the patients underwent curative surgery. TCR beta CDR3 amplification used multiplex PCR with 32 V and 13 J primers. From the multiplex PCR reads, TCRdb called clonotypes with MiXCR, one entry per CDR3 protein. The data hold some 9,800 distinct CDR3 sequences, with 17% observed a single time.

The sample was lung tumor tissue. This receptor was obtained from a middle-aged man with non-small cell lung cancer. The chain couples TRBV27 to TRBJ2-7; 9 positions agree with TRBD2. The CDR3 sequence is CTSSLRGLADAYEQYF. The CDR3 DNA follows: TGTACCAGCAGTTTAAGGGGACTAGCAGACGCCTACGAGCAGTACTTC.